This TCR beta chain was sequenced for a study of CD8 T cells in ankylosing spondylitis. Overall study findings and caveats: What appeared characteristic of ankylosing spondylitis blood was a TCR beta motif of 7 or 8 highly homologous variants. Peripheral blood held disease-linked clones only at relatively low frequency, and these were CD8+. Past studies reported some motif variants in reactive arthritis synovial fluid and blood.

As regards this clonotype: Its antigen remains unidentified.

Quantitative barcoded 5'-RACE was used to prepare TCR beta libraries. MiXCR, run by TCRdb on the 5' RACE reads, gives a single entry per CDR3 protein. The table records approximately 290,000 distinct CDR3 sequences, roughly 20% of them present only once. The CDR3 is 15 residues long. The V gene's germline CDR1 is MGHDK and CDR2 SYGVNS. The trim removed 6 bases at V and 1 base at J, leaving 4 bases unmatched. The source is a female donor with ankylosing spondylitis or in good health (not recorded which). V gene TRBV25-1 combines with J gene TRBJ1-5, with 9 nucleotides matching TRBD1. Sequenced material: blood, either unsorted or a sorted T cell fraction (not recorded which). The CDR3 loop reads CASSTGGGSNQPQHF. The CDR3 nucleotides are TGTGCCAGCAGCACAGGGGGCGGAAGCAATCAGCCCCAGCATTTT.